These 7 T cell receptor beta chains originate from one sample sequenced in a study of Graves' ophthalmopathy and Graves' hyperthyroidism. Transcripts of RNA were the source for amplifying TCR beta CDR3 regions. HTBI-primed RT-PCR formed the first round, and a multiplex PCR formed the second. TCRdb redid the calling of the multiplex PCR reads with MiXCR, one entry per CDR3 protein. The profile covers about 640,000 distinct CDR3 sequences, with just over 40% appearing a single time and 3.3% taken by the ten largest. The specimen sequenced was peripheral blood. The receptors originated from an adult man with Graves' ophthalmopathy.

This clonotype appeared a few times. This rearrangement joins TRBV11-2 to TRBJ2-7; D is undetermined. TRBJ2-1 matches the DNA end more closely, so the J call is doubtful. The CDR3 loop spans 16 amino acids. CDR1 is SGHAT and CDR2 is FQNNGV in the germline V gene. CDR3 DNA: TGTGCCAGCAGCTTAGAGTCAGCTACGACGACCAATGAGCAGTTCTTC. Translating gives CASSLESATTTNEQFF.

The rearrangement links TRBV7-9 to TRBJ2-7; 9 nucleotides agree with TRBD1. The germline gives CDR1 SEHNR, CDR2 FQNEAQ (reference sequence). The J segment lost 0 bases and the V segment lost 4 bases, leaving 13 bases of the junction unmatched. The CDR3 length is 18 residues. CDR3 nucleotides: TGTGCCAGCAGCTCGGGACAGGGTAGACTTCTAATCTCCTACGAGCAGTACTTC. This translates into CASSSGQGRLLISYEQYF. The variable domain in full, with the rest retrieved from reference TRBV7-9 and TRBJ2-7, is DTGVSQNPRHKITKRGQNVTFRCDPISEHNRLYWYRQTLGQGPEFLTYFQNEAQLEKSRLLSDRFSAERPKGSFSTLEIQRTEQGDSAMYLCASSSGQGRLLISYEQYFGPGTRLTVT.

This clonotype has ten or more counts. V gene TRBV2 combines with J gene TRBJ2-7; maybe TRBD2 (6 bases). The V gene lost 7 bases and the J gene lost 8 bases, with 15 bases spanning the gap. The CDR3 extends over 12 amino acids. Per germline, CDR1 SNHLY and CDR2 FYNNEI. The CDR3 DNA reads TGTGCCAGCACTCAAAGGAGGGCTCAGCAGTACTTC. This encodes CASTQRRAQQYF.

This clonotype was detected many times. This chain uses TRBV7-9 with TRBJ1-4, with 9 positions matching TRBD1. Per the germline V gene, CDR1 is SEHNR and CDR2 is FQNEAQ (reference sequence). The CDR3 is 16 amino acids. V lost 5 bases and J lost 8; bases outside the gene matches: 12. The CDR3 loop reads CASSLREQGAGEKLFF. For the CDR3, the DNA is TGTGCCAGCAGCCTCCGAGAACAGGGGGCAGGGGAAAAACTGTTTTTT.

As to this clonotype: A much larger clone lies one base from this, so it may be a read error. The chain carries TRBV25-1 and TRBJ1-1; D is unresolved. Germline CDR1 reads MGHDK; CDR2 reads SYGVNS. The CDR3 has 13 residues. The DNA for the CDR3 is TGCGCCAGCAGCCAAGATATGCCCACTGAAGCTTTCTTT. This gives the protein CASSQDMPTEAFF.

The genes are TRBV10-2 and TRBJ1-5; perhaps TRBD1 as D (5 bases). The CDR3 totals 13 residues. Trimming removed 5 bases from V and 7 bases from J, with 12 bases in between. The germline V gene has CDR1 WSHSY and CDR2 SAAADI. This chain's CDR3 is CASSRVGEQPQHF. The DNA for the CDR3 is TGCGCCAGCAGTCGGGTAGGGGAACAGCCCCAGCATTTT.

This clonotype was picked up many times. V is TRBV20-1 and J is TRBJ1-1; D call uncertain. V was clipped by 3 bases and J by 3 bases, with 14 bases between them. The CDR3 covers 14 residues. CDR1 is DFQATT and CDR2 is SNEGSKA in the germline V gene (reference sequence). The CDR3 spells CSASLAPPYTEAFF. CDR3 nucleotide sequence: TGCAGTGCTAGTCTAGCTCCCCCCTACACTGAAGCTTTCTTT.